The 24 T cell receptor beta chains reported below all come from one sample, sequenced in a study of human T cells and chemical hapten exposure. TCRdb ran MiXCR on the RACE reads and lists one entry per CDR3 protein. Here the sample spans under 95,000 distinct CDR3 sequences, around 9% being singletons. Time point noted: healthy volunteer bleed at 2 weeks. Total RNA was isolated from unfractionated whole blood. Sequencing was done on a sample of whole blood. Receptors originate from a female donor in good health. Some clones in this sample may be carry-over from other donors' samples.

The table lists this clonotype with many counts. The rearrangement links TRBV5-1 to TRBJ2-1; 12 nucleotides line up with TRBD1. In germline, CDR1 is SGHRS, CDR2 YFSETQ. This CDR3 spans 17 amino acids. The junction had 7 bases not matched to a gene; V was cut back by 1 base and J by 5 bases. CDR3 residues: CASSLFQGQGANNEQFF. CDR3 sequence (DNA): TGCGCCAGCAGCTTGTTTCAGGGACAGGGGGCGAACAATGAGCAGTTCTTC.

The chain joins TRBV4-3 to TRBJ2-1; 13 bases are shared with TRBD2. The ends lost 0 bases at V and 6 bases at J; junction bases unmatched: 11. Germline V gives CDR1 LGHNA, CDR2 YSLEER. The CDR3 extends over 19 amino acids. The CDR3 sequence is CASSQDGTSGTGIRNEQFF. In nucleotides, the CDR3 is TGCGCCAGCAGCCAAGATGGGACTAGCGGGACGGGGATACGCAATGAGCAGTTCTTC.

The rearrangement uses TRBV2 and TRBJ2-2, with D possibly being TRBD2 (6 bases). CDR3 size: 13 residues. From germline, CDR1 is SNHLY and CDR2 FYNNEI. V dropped 6 bases and J dropped 6 bases, with 11 bases sitting between them. This chain's CDR3 is CASSRSGSGELFF. In DNA, the CDR3 is TGTGCCAGCAGCCGGAGCGGGTCCGGGGAGCTGTTTTTT.

V is TRBV28 and J is TRBJ2-3; 8 nucleotides align to TRBD1. There are 15 residues in the CDR3. The V and J ends lost 2 bases and 5 bases, in that order; junction bases with no gene match: 6. Germline values: CDR1 MDHEN, CDR2 SYDVKM. CDR3 residues: CASSLIGQGEDTQYF. The CDR3 nucleotides read TGTGCCAGCAGTTTAATCGGACAGGGAGAAGATACGCAGTATTTT.

The genes are TRBV28 and TRBJ1-2, with TRBD1 identical over 10 bases. The CDR3 has 14 residues. V lost 6 bases to trimming and J lost 8 bases; unmatched junction nucleotides: 9. Germline V gives CDR1 MDHEN, CDR2 SYDVKM. The CDR3: CASRSGQGTIGYTF. CDR3 nucleotides: TGTGCCAGCAGATCGGGACAGGGGACCATAGGCTACACCTTC.

This clonotype was counted between two and nine times. This chain uses TRBV5-1 with TRBJ2-4, with D possibly TRBD1 on 6 matching bases. The CDR3 length is 17 residues. Per the germline V gene, CDR1 is SGHRS and CDR2 is YFSETQ. The germline V and J ends were trimmed by 0 bases and 0 bases, with 13 bases remaining between them. The CDR3 DNA is TGCGCCAGCAGCTTGGCCTTGGGCAGGGGAGCCAAAAACATTCAGTACTTC. Amino acid sequence: CASSLALGRGAKNIQYF.

The chain combines TRBV7-2 with TRBJ2-7; TRBD2 agrees at 7 bases. Germline CDR1 SGHTA, CDR2 FQGNSA. The junction had 9 bases not matched to a gene; V was cut back by 5 bases and J by 2 bases. The CDR3 covers 15 residues. The CDR3, as DNA: TGTGCCAGCAGCCAACTAGCGCGACTTACCTACGAGCAGTACTTC. Its protein is CASSQLARLTYEQYF.

In its sample, this clonotype was seen many times. In DNA form, the CDR3 reads TGTGCCAGCAGCTTGGGTACCGGGACAGCCTACGAGCAGTACTTC. It yields the protein CASSLGTGTAYEQYF. This chain joins TRBV5-5 and TRBJ2-7; 7 positions match TRBD1. Losses at the gene ends were 0 bases for V and 2 bases for J; bases not matched to a gene: 5. Germline V lookup: CDR1 SGHKS, CDR2 YYEKEE (reference sequence). The CDR3 is made up of 15 amino acids. The variable domain in full, with the rest retrieved from reference TRBV5-5 and TRBJ2-7, is DAGVTQSPTHLIKTRGQQVTLRCSPISGHKSVSWYQQVLGQGPQFIFQYYEKEERGRGNFPDRFSARQFPNYSSELNVNALLLGDSALYLCASSLGTGTAYEQYFGPGTRLTVT.

The CDR3 spells CSADPGDTQYF. Written as DNA, the CDR3 is TGCAGTGCAGACCCTGGGGATACGCAGTATTTT. V is TRBV20-1 and J is TRBJ2-3; no clear D. Germline CDR1 is DFQATT and CDR2 is SNEGSKA (reference sequence). Trimming left V 6 bases short and J 6 bases short, with 10 bases between. The CDR3 is made up of 11 amino acids.

The chain's CDR3 is CATTTSGSTDTQYF. The CDR3 DNA is TGTGCCACCACGACTAGCGGGAGCACAGATACGCAGTATTTT. The chain is built from TRBV25-1 and TRBJ2-3; 10 positions agree with TRBD2. The CDR3 extends over 14 amino acids. Germline V gene data show CDR1 as MGHDK and CDR2 as SYGVNS. With V trimmed by 10 bases and J by 0 bases, 4 bases remained unmatched.

This clonotype turned up a few times. The chain joins TRBV13 to TRBJ2-5; D is possibly TRBD1 or TRBD2 (6 bases each). The CDR3 spans 16 residues. The ends were cut back, 0 bases at V and 2 bases at J, with 13 bases in the middle. Germline CDR1 reads PRHDT; CDR2 reads FYEKMQ (reference sequence). The DNA of the CDR3 is TGTGCCAGCAGCTTAGGACTAGCTGGGACACAAGAGACCCAGTACTTC. Its translation is CASSLGLAGTQETQYF.

This clonotype was seen repeatedly, ten times or more. The rearrangement joins TRBV11-2 to TRBJ2-1, with 10 bases matching TRBD1. Per germline, CDR1 SGHAT and CDR2 FQNNGV. CDR3 length: 17 amino acids. V shed 7 bases, J shed 9 bases, and the junction held 18 bases outside the gene matches. The chain's CDR3 is CASILRISDRGTVEQFF. DNA for the CDR3: TGTGCCAGCATCCTTAGGATCTCGGACAGGGGGACGGTTGAGCAGTTCTTC.

This clonotype has at least ten counts. This chain joins TRBV14 and TRBJ2-7, with 10 bases lining up with TRBD2. The V and J ends lost 3 bases and 5 bases, in that order; junction bases with no gene match: 4. Germline V gene lookup returns CDR1 SGHDN and CDR2 FVKESK. The CDR3 totals 14 residues. The CDR3, as DNA: TGTGCCAGCAGCCACATAGCGGGAGGCCACGAGCAGTACTTC. This encodes CASSHIAGGHEQYF. Supplemented by reference TRBV14 and TRBJ2-7, the full variable domain reads EAGVTQFPSHSVIEKGQTVTLRCDPISGHDNLYWYRRVMGKEIKFLLHFVKESKQDESGMPNNRFLAERTGGTYSTLKVQPAELEDSGVYFCASSHIAGGHEQYFGPGTRLTVT.

This clonotype was counted at least ten times. The chain uses TRBV7-2 and TRBJ1-1; no clear D gene. The CDR3 has 13 amino acids. CDR1 is SGHTA and CDR2 is FQGNSA in the germline V gene. Deletions cut 5 bases from V and 7 bases from J, with 14 bases between. The chain's CDR3 is CASSPQMLDEAFF. For the CDR3, the DNA is TGTGCCAGCAGCCCACAGATGTTAGATGAAGCTTTCTTT.

This clonotype was observed a few times. This rearrangement joins TRBV19 to TRBJ1-5; D is perhaps TRBD1 (6 bases). This CDR3 is built from 16 residues. V was shortened by 2 bases and J by 3 bases, with 14 bases between the two germline ends. Germline V CDR1 and CDR2: LNHDA, SQIVND (reference sequence). The CDR3 loop is CASSILLRTVNQPQHF. Written as DNA, the CDR3 is TGTGCCAGTAGTATACTCCTCCGGACAGTCAATCAGCCCCAGCATTTT.

This clonotype was seen a handful of times. The V gene is TRBV14, the J gene TRBJ2-2; no clear D. This CDR3 has 14 residues. Deletions cut 4 bases from V and 6 bases from J, with 12 bases between. Germline CDR1 reads SGHDN; CDR2 reads FVKESK. CDR3 amino acids: CASSPRLGPGELFF. In nucleotides, the CDR3 is TGTGCCAGCAGCCCGAGGTTGGGCCCCGGGGAGCTGTTTTTT.

The J gene is TRBJ2-1, the V gene TRBV3-1; D is unresolved. From germline, CDR1 is LGHDT and CDR2 YNNKEL (reference sequence). The CDR3 length is 14 residues. The germline V and J ends were trimmed by 10 bases and 4 bases, with 17 bases remaining between them. The DNA for the CDR3 is TGTGCCACTCAGCCGGTGGGCAGTTACAATGAGCAGTTCTTC. Translation: CATQPVGSYNEQFF.

The CDR3 region is CASSSGGAQETQYF. In DNA form, the CDR3 reads TGCGCCAGCAGTAGCGGGGGGGCTCAAGAGACCCAGTACTTC. V and J are TRBV5-1 and TRBJ2-5; 11 bases are shared with TRBD2. This CDR3 has 14 residues. After removal of 5 bases from V and 2 bases from J, the junction contained 2 bases not matched to a gene. Germline V gene data show CDR1 as SGHRS and CDR2 as YFSETQ.

This rearrangement joins TRBV6-2 or TRBV6-3 to TRBJ2-1, with 9 bases lining up with TRBD1. The V and J ends lost 7 bases and 3 bases, in that order; junction bases with no gene match: 7. Germline V gene lookup returns CDR1 MNHEY and CDR2 SVGEGT. The CDR3 has 15 residues. In DNA, the CDR3 is TGTGCCAGCAATTCCTTGACAGGGGGCTACAATGAGCAGTTCTTC. This translates into CASNSLTGGYNEQFF.

This clonotype was counted between two and nine times. This chain connects TRBV5-1 to TRBJ2-5, with D tentatively TRBD1 (7 bases). CDR1 and CDR2 (germline): SGHRS, YFSETQ. The CDR3 sequence is 17 residues long. The V and J ends lost 1 base and 5 bases respectively, with 21 bases between them. CDR3 DNA: TGCGCCAGCAGCTTGTCACCCCCCAGGGCAGGGGGGGAGACCCAGTACTTC. It codes for CASSLSPPRAGGETQYF.

This clonotype was seen at least ten times. The chain recombines TRBV20-1 with TRBJ2-1, with TRBD2 matching 7 bases. V dropped 0 bases and J dropped 1; count of bases not matched to a gene: 6. Per the germline V gene, CDR1 is DFQATT and CDR2 is SNEGSKA (reference sequence). The CDR3 is made up of 16 amino acids. The CDR3 nucleotides are TGCAGTGCTAGAGATACCCTAGCGGATTCCTACAATGAGCAGTTCTTC. Protein sequence: CSARDTLADSYNEQFF.

This chain links TRBV2 with TRBJ1-5; a weak D match, TRBD1 (5 bases). V was shortened by 5 bases and J by 2 bases, with 19 bases between the two germline ends. Germline assignment: CDR1 SNHLY and CDR2 FYNNEI. This CDR3 spans 17 amino acids. For the CDR3, the DNA is TGTGCCAGCAGTTTCCGCGGGGGAAGAGGGGGCAATCAGCCCCAGCATTTT. It encodes CASSFRGGRGGNQPQHF.

This clonotype was counted many times. V gene TRBV6-6 combines with J gene TRBJ2-5, with 7 bases lining up with TRBD1. The length of the CDR3 is 14 residues. CDR1 is MNHNY, CDR2 SVGAGI, per germline (reference sequence). Germline trimming cut 5 bases from V and 1 base from J; bases unmatched to any gene: 4. The CDR3, as DNA: TGTGCCAGCAGTCGAGGGACAGCCCAAGAGACCCAGTACTTC. Amino acids: CASSRGTAQETQYF.

The chain carries TRBV12-3 or TRBV12-4 and TRBJ1-1; D is uncertain. Trimming took off 4 bases at V and 4 bases at J, with 13 bases between the two ends. The CDR3 is made up of 14 amino acids. The CDR3, as DNA: TGTGCCAGCAGTTGGGTCCTGGGAACCACTGAAGCTTTCTTT. Its protein product is CASSWVLGTTEAFF.